The following is a T cell receptor beta chain sequence with its context. As yet, its antigen is unknown. The data derive from a study of cytomegalovirus exposure and HLA in healthy donors. In the study overall: From HLA-typed donors, an early data release held about 85 million unique TCRs. Study results and caveats: TCR beta sequences reportedly predicted most subjects' HLA-A and HLA-B alleles accurately.

Researchers ran the PCR with 60 Vbeta and 13 Jbeta primers. Profiling relied on immunoSEQ multiplex PCR, and the TCRdb table lists in-frame clones only, not all of them. This sample has 150,000 to 200,000 clones; almost 80% occur once, and the top ten carry around an eighth. CDR1 is LNHNV, CDR2 YYDKDF, per germline (reference sequence). This CDR3 comprises 16 residues. Trimming left V 0 bases short and J 6 bases short, with 17 bases between. This sequence joins TRBV15 and TRBJ1-2; perhaps TRBD1 as D (5 bases). Sequenced sample: PBMCs. This clonotype was sampled from a middle-aged man in good health and CMV-seropositive. CDR3 sequence: CATSRDRVVRENGYTF. The DNA for the CDR3 is TGTGCCACCAGCAGAGATCGGGTCGTCAGGGAAAATGGCTACACCTTC.